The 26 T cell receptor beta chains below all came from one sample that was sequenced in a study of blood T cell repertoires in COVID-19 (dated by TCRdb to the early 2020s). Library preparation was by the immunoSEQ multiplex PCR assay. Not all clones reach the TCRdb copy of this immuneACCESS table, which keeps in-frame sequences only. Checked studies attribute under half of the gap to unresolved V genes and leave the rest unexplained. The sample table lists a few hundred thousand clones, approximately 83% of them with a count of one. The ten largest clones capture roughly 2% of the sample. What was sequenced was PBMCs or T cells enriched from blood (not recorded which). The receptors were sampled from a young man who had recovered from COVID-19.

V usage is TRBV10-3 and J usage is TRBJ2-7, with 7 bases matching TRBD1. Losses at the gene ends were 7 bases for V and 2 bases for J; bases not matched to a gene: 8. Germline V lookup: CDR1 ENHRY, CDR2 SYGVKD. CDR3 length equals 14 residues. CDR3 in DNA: TGTGCCATCAACCCTGGACAGGCGCCCTACGAGCAGTACTTC. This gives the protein CAINPGQAPYEQYF.

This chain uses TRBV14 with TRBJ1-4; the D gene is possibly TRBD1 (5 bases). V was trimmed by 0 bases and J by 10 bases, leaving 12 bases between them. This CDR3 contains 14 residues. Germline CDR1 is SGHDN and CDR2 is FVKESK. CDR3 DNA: TGTGCCAGCAGCCAAGATCCGAACACAGGAAAACTGTTTTTT. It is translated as CASSQDPNTGKLFF.

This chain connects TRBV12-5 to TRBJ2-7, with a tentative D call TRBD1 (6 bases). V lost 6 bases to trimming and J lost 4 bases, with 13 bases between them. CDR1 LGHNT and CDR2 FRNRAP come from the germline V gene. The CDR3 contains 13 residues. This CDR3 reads CASGRTEDYEQYF. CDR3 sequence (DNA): TGTGCTAGTGGCCGGACAGAGGATTACGAGCAGTACTTC.

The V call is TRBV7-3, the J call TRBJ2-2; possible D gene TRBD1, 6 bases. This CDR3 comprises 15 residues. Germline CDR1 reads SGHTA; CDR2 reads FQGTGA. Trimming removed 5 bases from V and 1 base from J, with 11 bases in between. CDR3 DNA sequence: TGTGCCAGCAGCAAACAGGGTGGGAACACCGGGGAGCTGTTTTTT. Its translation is CASSKQGGNTGELFF.

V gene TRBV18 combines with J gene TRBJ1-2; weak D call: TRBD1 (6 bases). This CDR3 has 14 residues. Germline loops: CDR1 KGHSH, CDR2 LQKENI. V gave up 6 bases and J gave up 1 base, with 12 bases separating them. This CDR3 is CASSAQGINYGYTF. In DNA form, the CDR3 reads TGTGCCAGCTCGGCACAGGGAATTAACTATGGCTACACCTTC.

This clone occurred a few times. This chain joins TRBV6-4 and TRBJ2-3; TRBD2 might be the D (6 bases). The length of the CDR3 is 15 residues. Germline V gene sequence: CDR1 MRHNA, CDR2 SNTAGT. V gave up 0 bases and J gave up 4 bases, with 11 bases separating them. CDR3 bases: TGTGCCAGCAGTGACTCGGGGGGAGGTCCAGATACGCAGTATTTT. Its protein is CASSDSGGGPDTQYF.

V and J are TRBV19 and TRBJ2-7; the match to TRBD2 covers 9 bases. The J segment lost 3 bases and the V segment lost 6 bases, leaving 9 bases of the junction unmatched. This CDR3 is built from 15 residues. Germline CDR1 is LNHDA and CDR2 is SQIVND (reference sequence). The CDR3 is CASSKNSGGSYEQYF. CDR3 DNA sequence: TGTGCCAGTAGCAAGAATAGCGGGGGAAGCTACGAGCAGTACTTC.

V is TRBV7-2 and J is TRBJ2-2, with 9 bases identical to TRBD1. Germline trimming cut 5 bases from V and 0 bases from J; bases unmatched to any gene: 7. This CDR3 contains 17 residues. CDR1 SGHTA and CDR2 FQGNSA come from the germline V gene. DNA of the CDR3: TGTGCCAGCAGCAAACAGGGGGCGGGGGCGAACACCGGGGAGCTGTTTTTT. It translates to CASSKQGAGANTGELFF. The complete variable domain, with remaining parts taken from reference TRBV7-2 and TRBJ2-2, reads GAGVSQSPSNKVTEKGKDVELRCDPISGHTALYWYRQSLGQGLEFLIYFQGNSAPDKSGLPSDRFSAERTGGSVSTLTIQRTQQEDSAVYLCASSKQGAGANTGELFFGEGSRLTVL.

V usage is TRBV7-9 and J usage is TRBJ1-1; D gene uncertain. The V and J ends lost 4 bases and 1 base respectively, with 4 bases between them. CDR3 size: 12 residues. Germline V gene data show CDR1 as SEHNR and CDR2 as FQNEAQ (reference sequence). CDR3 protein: CASSSQNTEAFF. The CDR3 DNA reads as TGTGCCAGCAGCTCACAGAACACTGAAGCTTTCTTT.

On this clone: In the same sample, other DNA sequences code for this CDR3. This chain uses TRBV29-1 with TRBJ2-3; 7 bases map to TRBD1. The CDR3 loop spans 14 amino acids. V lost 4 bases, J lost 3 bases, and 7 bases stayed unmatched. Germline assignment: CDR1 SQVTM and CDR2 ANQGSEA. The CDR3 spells CSVGNRGGTDTQYF. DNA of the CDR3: TGCAGCGTTGGTAACAGGGGCGGAACAGATACGCAGTATTTT.

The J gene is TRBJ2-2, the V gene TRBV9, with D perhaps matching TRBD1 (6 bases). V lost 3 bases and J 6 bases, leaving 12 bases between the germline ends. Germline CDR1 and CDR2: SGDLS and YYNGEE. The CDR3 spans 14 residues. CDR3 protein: CASSDRAYSGELFF. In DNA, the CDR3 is TGTGCCAGCAGCGACAGGGCTTATTCCGGGGAGCTGTTTTTT.

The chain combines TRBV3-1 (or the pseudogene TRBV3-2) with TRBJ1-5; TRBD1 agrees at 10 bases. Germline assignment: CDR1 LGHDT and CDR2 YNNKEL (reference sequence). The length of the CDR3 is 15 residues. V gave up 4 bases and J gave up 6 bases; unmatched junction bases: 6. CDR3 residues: CASSRTGGMGQPQHF. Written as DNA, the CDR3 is TGTGCCAGCAGCCGGACAGGGGGTATGGGTCAGCCCCAGCATTTT.

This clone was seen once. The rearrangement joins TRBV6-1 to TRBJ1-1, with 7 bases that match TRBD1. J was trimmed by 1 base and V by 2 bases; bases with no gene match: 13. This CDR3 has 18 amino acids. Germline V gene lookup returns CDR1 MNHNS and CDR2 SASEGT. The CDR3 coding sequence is TGTGCCAGCAGTGAACATCAACCTTTTTCAGGGGGGAACACTGAAGCTTTCTTT. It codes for CASSEHQPFSGGNTEAFF.

DNA of the CDR3: TGTGCCAGCAGCTCCTACAGGGTAGAGGACACCGGGGAGCTGTTTTTT. It translates to CASSSYRVEDTGELFF. The rearrangement uses TRBV7-3 and TRBJ2-2; tentatively, D is TRBD1 (6 bases). The germline V and J ends were trimmed by 4 bases and 3 bases, with 15 bases remaining between them. The CDR3 covers 16 residues. CDR1 is SGHTA, CDR2 FQGTGA, per germline.

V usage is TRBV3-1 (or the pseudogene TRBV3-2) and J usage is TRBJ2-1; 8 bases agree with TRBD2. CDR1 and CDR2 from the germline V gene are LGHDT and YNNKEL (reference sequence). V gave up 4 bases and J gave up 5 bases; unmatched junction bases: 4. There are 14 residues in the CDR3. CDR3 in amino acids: CASSRGSGDNEQFF. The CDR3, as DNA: TGTGCCAGCAGCCGGGGTAGCGGGGACAATGAGCAGTTCTTC.

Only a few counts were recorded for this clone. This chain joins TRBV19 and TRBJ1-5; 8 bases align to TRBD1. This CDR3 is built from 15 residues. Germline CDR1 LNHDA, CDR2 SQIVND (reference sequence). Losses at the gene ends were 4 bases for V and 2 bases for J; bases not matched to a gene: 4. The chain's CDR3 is CASSTGGRGNQPQHF. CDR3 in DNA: TGTGCCAGTAGTACAGGGGGCAGGGGCAATCAGCCCCAGCATTTT.

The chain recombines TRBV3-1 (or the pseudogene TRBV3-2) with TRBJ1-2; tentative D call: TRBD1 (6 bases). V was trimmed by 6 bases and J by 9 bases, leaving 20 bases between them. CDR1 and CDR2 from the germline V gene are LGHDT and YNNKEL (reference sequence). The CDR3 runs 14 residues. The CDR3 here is CASSQQGPLGRYTF. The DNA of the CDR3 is TGTGCCAGCAGTCAACAGGGTCCGTTAGGTCGCTACACCTTC.

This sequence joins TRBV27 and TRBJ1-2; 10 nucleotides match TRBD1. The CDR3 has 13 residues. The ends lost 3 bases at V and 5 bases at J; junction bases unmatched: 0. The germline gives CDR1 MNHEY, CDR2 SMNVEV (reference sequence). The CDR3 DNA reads TGTGCCAGCAGTTTGGACAGGGGGTATGGCTACACCTTC. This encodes CASSLDRGYGYTF.

CDR3 in DNA: TGTGCCAGCAGCCAACCCCGGCGACAGGGGGCGACGAGAGCTTTCTTT. This sequence encodes CASSQPRRQGATRAFF. The chain uses TRBV3-1 (or the pseudogene TRBV3-2) and TRBJ1-1, with 10 bases identical to TRBD1. Trimming removed 2 bases from V and 10 bases from J; junction bases left unmatched: 13. Germline V gene sequence: CDR1 LGHDT, CDR2 YNNKEL (reference sequence). This CDR3 comprises 16 residues.

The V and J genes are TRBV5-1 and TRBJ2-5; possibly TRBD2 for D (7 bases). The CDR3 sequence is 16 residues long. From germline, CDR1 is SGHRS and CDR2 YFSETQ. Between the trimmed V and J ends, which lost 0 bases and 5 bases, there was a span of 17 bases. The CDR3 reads CASSLGAGAARETQYF. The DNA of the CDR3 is TGCGCCAGCAGCTTGGGGGCGGGGGCAGCACGGGAGACCCAGTACTTC.

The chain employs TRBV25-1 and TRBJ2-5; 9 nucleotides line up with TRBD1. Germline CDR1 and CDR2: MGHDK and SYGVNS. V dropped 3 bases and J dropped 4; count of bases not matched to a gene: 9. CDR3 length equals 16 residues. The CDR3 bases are TGTGCCAGCAGTGAGGGGGGACAGGGTGTGAGAGAGACCCAGTACTTC. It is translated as CASSEGGQGVRETQYF.

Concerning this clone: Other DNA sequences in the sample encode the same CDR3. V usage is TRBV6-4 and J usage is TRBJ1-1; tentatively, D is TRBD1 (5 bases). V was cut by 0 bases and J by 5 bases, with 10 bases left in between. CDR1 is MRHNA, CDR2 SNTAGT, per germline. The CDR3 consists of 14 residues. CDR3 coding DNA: TGTGCCAGCAGTGACTCGAGTCGGGGGACTGAAGCTTTCTTT. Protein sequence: CASSDSSRGTEAFF.

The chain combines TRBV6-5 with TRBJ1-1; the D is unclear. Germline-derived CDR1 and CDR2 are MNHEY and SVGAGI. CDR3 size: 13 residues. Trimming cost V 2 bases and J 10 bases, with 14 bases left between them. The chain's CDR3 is CASSYGNAEGAFF. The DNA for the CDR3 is TGTGCCAGCAGTTACGGGAACGCTGAGGGAGCTTTCTTT.

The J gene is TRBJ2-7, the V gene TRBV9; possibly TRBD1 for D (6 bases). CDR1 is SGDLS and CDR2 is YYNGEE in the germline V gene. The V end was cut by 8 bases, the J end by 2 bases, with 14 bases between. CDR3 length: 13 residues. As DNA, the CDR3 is TGTGCCAGAACCAAGCAGGGGACCTACGAGCAGTACTTC. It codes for CARTKQGTYEQYF.

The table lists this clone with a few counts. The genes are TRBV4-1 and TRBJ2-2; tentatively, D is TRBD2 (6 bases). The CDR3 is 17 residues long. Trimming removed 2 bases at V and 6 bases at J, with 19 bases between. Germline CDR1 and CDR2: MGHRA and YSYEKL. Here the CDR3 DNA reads TGCGCCAGCAGCCAAAGGGAGGCAGGGTCTTTCGCCGGGGAGCTGTTTTTT. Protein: CASSQREAGSFAGELFF.

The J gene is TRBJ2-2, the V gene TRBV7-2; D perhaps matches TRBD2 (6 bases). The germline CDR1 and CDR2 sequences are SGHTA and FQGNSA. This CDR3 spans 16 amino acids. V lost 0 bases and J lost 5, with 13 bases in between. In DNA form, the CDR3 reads TGTGCCAGCAGCTTAGCGGGACTCCGAACAACCGGGGAGCTGTTTTTT. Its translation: CASSLAGLRTTGELFF.